Each of the 26 T cell receptor beta chains below was sequenced from the same sample in a study of cytomegalovirus exposure and HLA in healthy donors. The PCR made use of 60 Vbeta and 13 Jbeta primers. The table came from immunoSEQ multiplex PCR; TCRdb's copy has only in-frame clones and leaves some out. This table holds fewer than 200,000 clones, 70% to 80% found once. The sequenced material came from PBMCs. These receptors all stem from a female donor in good health and CMV-seronegative.

The chain joins TRBV5-6 to TRBJ2-5, with a possible D match to TRBD1 (5 bases). Germline V gives CDR1 SGHDT, CDR2 YYEEEE. V was shortened by 4 bases and J by 6 bases, with 7 bases between the two germline ends. The CDR3 is made up of 11 amino acids. The CDR3 region is CASSTGQTQYF. In DNA form, the CDR3 reads TGTGCCAGCAGCACAGGACAGACCCAGTACTTC.

This rearrangement joins TRBV6-4 to TRBJ1-2; D remains unclear. The CDR3 has 14 amino acids. Germline loops: CDR1 MRHNA, CDR2 SNTAGT. V was shortened by 0 bases and J by 8 bases, with 13 bases between the two germline ends. In DNA, the CDR3 is TGTGCCAGCAGTGACTCAGGCAGGCCGGGAGGCTACACCTTC. Amino acid sequence: CASSDSGRPGGYTF.

This clone was observed a handful of times. The chain links TRBV2 to TRBJ2-7; no clear D. V was shortened by 0 bases and J by 4 bases, with 4 bases between the two germline ends. Germline CDR1 reads SNHLY; CDR2 reads FYNNEI. CDR3 length: 12 amino acids. The CDR3 here is CASSEAEYEQYF. The DNA for the CDR3 is TGTGCCAGCAGTGAAGCGGAGTACGAGCAGTACTTC.

CDR3 nucleotides: TGTGCCAGCAGCGTAGAGGGGGCCTCCTACGAGCAGTACTTC. Translating it yields CASSVEGASYEQYF. The rearrangement uses TRBV9 and TRBJ2-7, with TRBD1 matching over 7 bases. The ends lost 0 bases at V and 0 bases at J; junction bases unmatched: 0. The CDR3 totals 14 residues. From germline, CDR1 is SGDLS and CDR2 YYNGEE.

The chain uses TRBV5-4 and TRBJ2-7; D not resolved. The CDR3 totals 13 residues. The germline V gene encodes CDR1 SGHNT and CDR2 YYREEE (reference sequence). V was shortened by 0 bases and J by 0 bases, with 4 bases between the two germline ends. The CDR3 protein is CASSLGSSYEQYF. The CDR3 DNA reads TGTGCCAGCAGCTTGGGGAGCTCCTACGAGCAGTACTTC.

The V gene is TRBV6-4, the J gene TRBJ2-5, with TRBD2 identical over 7 bases. Trimming at V came to 6 bases and at J to 5 bases, leaving 6 bases not matched to a gene. The germline V gene has CDR1 MRHNA and CDR2 SNTAGT. The CDR3 contains 13 residues. DNA of the CDR3: TGTGCCAGCAGCCCTCAGGGAGGGGAGACCCAGTACTTC. It is translated as CASSPQGGETQYF.

The CDR3 region has the DNA TGCGCCAGCAGCTTGGATCTGCAGATCATCCCATATGGCTACACCTTC. Its protein product is CASSLDLQIIPYGYTF. This chain links TRBV5-1 with TRBJ1-2; D remains unclear. The CDR3 is made up of 16 amino acids. V dropped 0 bases and J dropped 5 bases, with 17 bases sitting between them. CDR1 is SGHRS, CDR2 YFSETQ, per germline.

V usage is TRBV5-1 and J usage is TRBJ1-2; D is unresolved. The CDR3 consists of 14 residues. Per germline, CDR1 SGHRS and CDR2 YFSETQ. V lost 1 base and J lost 0, with 7 bases in between. The CDR3 DNA reads as TGCGCCAGCAGCTTGAACAACCCTAACTATGGCTACACCTTC. Translated, it gives CASSLNNPNYGYTF.

This chain connects TRBV18 to TRBJ2-2; possibly TRBD1 for D (6 bases). From germline, CDR1 is KGHSH and CDR2 LQKENI. The CDR3 sequence is 15 residues long. V was shortened by 3 bases and J by 0 bases, with 8 bases between the two germline ends. The CDR3 region has the DNA TGTGCCAGCTCACCCACAGGGTCGAACACCGGGGAGCTGTTTTTT. Amino acids: CASSPTGSNTGELFF.

The chain combines TRBV10-3 with TRBJ1-5, with D possibly TRBD1 on 6 matching bases. Trimming cost V 10 bases and J 1 base, with 14 bases left between them. The CDR3 extends over 14 amino acids. Germline loops: CDR1 ENHRY, CDR2 SYGVKD. The CDR3 spells CATAGGGSNQPQHF. For the CDR3, the DNA is TGTGCCACAGCGGGGGGGGGCAGCAATCAGCCCCAGCATTTT.

The genes are TRBV6-6 and TRBJ2-3; unclear D gene. Trimming pared 2 bases from V and 3 bases from J, leaving 15 bases between. Germline CDR1 MNHNY, CDR2 SVGAGI (reference sequence). The CDR3 consists of 16 residues. CDR3 DNA sequence: TGTGCCAGCAGTTACGAGGAGCGATCACCTACAGATACGCAGTATTTT. This encodes CASSYEERSPTDTQYF.

The CDR3 sequence is CASSLAGPPPETQYF. In nucleotides, the CDR3 is TGTGCCAGCAGCCTAGCGGGACCCCCCCCAGAGACCCAGTACTTC. This chain uses TRBV27 with TRBJ2-5, with 9 bases matching TRBD2. Per the germline V gene, CDR1 is MNHEY and CDR2 is SMNVEV (reference sequence). J lost 4 bases, V lost 6 bases, and 9 bases had no gene match. The CDR3 spans 15 residues.

The chain employs TRBV9 and TRBJ2-1; unclear D gene. Trimming removed 3 bases from V and 3 bases from J, with 7 bases in between. The CDR3 contains 13 residues. Germline values: CDR1 SGDLS, CDR2 YYNGEE. The CDR3 DNA reads TGTGCCAGCAGCGCGGTCTTCTACAATGAGCAGTTCTTC. This sequence encodes CASSAVFYNEQFF.

V usage is TRBV9 and J usage is TRBJ1-2, with 7 bases identical to TRBD1. Per the germline V gene, CDR1 is SGDLS and CDR2 is YYNGEE. The CDR3 has 19 residues. Germline trimming cut 0 bases from V and 3 bases from J; bases unmatched to any gene: 17. The CDR3 sequence: CASSVGIIAPGTEDYGYTF. Here the CDR3 DNA reads TGTGCCAGCAGCGTAGGAATCATCGCGCCCGGGACAGAAGACTATGGCTACACCTTC.

CDR3 DNA sequence: TGTGCCAGCAGCGCCGGGGGACAGGCCATCGGGTCACCCCTCCACTTT. Translation gives CASSAGGQAIGSPLHF. The V gene is TRBV9, the J gene TRBJ1-6; 8 bases align to TRBD1. Trimming removed 3 bases from V and 10 bases from J; junction bases left unmatched: 12. The CDR3 spans 16 residues. CDR1 and CDR2 from the germline V gene are SGDLS and YYNGEE.

This clone was found once. The V gene is TRBV5-6, the J gene TRBJ1-4, with D tentatively TRBD1 (5 bases). The CDR3 sequence is 14 residues long. Trimming removed 4 bases at V and 2 bases at J, with 9 bases between. Germline lookup yields CDR1 SGHDT and CDR2 YYEEEE. The CDR3 nucleotides read TGTGCCAGCAGCGCGGGGGTCACTAATGAAAAACTGTTTTTT. Protein sequence: CASSAGVTNEKLFF.

V usage is TRBV27 and J usage is TRBJ1-2; D perhaps matches TRBD1 (5 bases). The CDR3 is 15 amino acids. The ends were cut back, 6 bases at V and 2 bases at J, with 16 bases in the middle. Germline CDR1 MNHEY, CDR2 SMNVEV (reference sequence). The CDR3 nucleotides are TGTGCCAGCAGGGTCGGCGGCGGGGGGAACTATGGCTACACCTTC. Translated: CASRVGGGGNYGYTF.

The gene calls are TRBV5-3 and TRBJ2-3, with D perhaps TRBD1 (6 bases). TRBV5-3 is filed as an ORF, its function uncertain. Trimming cost V 4 bases and J 3 bases, with 9 bases left between them. CDR3 size: 13 residues. CDR3 loop: CARSPRGTDTQYF. The CDR3 DNA reads TGTGCCAGAAGCCCCAGGGGAACAGATACGCAGTATTTT.

This clone was seen a single time. V is TRBV6-5 and J is TRBJ1-6, with 10 bases lining up with TRBD1. With 6 bases clipped from V and 11 bases from J, the junction kept 4 bases outside the gene matches. This CDR3 has 13 amino acids. Germline V gene sequence: CDR1 MNHEY, CDR2 SVGAGI. The CDR3 region is CASSPDRGTPLHF. As DNA, the CDR3 is TGTGCCAGCAGCCCGGACAGGGGGACACCCCTCCACTTT.

This chain uses TRBV7-2 with TRBJ2-3; TRBD1 agrees at 7 bases. Germline V CDR1 and CDR2: SGHTA, FQGNSA. The CDR3 runs to 16 residues. V shed 4 bases, J shed 1 base, and the junction held 8 bases outside the gene matches. Written as DNA, the CDR3 is TGTGCCAGCAGCTCCCAAGGGGGCGCGGGCACAGATACGCAGTATTTT. Its protein product is CASSSQGGAGTDTQYF.

CDR3 in DNA: TGTGCCAGCAGTTTCCTTCACCGAGGCGAGCAGTACTTC. Its translation: CASSFLHRGEQYF. This chain uses TRBV27 with TRBJ2-7; no firm D call. This CDR3 comprises 13 residues. Germline V gene lookup returns CDR1 MNHEY and CDR2 SMNVEV (reference sequence). V was trimmed by 3 bases and J by 6 bases, leaving 12 bases between them.

This chain links TRBV4-1 with TRBJ2-1; 16 positions match TRBD2. Losses at the gene ends were 3 bases for V and 2 bases for J; bases not matched to a gene: 4. The CDR3 has 18 residues. Germline assignment: CDR1 MGHRA and CDR2 YSYEKL. CDR3 in DNA: TGCGCCAGCAGCCATCTGGGACTAGCGGGAGGGCCCTACAATGAGCAGTTCTTC. Encoded protein: CASSHLGLAGGPYNEQFF.

The V call is TRBV5-6, the J call TRBJ1-3; no reliable D call. Germline V gives CDR1 SGHDT, CDR2 YYEEEE. Trimming shortened V by 6 bases and J by 4 bases, and 5 bases separated the two germline ends. The CDR3 sequence is 11 residues long. The CDR3 DNA sequence: TGTGCCAGCACCTCCGGAAACACCATATATTTT. Translation gives CASTSGNTIYF.

The DNA for the CDR3 is TGCGCCAGCAGCCAAGTCGGGCTAGGGGATCAGCCCCAGCATTTT. This sequence encodes CASSQVGLGDQPQHF. The chain combines TRBV4-1 with TRBJ1-5, with a weak D call TRBD1 (5 bases). Trimming stripped 1 base from V and 5 bases from J, with 12 bases between. CDR1 MGHRA and CDR2 YSYEKL come from the germline V gene. The CDR3 totals 15 residues.

The rearrangement uses TRBV4-3 and TRBJ1-2, with D maybe TRBD1 (6 bases). Germline V gives CDR1 LGHNA, CDR2 YSLEER. Trimming took off 0 bases at V and 6 bases at J, with 14 bases between the two ends. The CDR3 has 15 residues. CDR3 nucleotides: TGCGCCAGCAGCCAAGAAGAGGGGGGGATACATGGCTACACCTTC. Encoded protein: CASSQEEGGIHGYTF.

The sample holds a few counts of this clone. V and J are TRBV7-2 and TRBJ2-5; unclear D gene. This CDR3 region has 13 residues. Germline values: CDR1 SGHTA, CDR2 FQGNSA. The ends were cut back, 3 bases at V and 5 bases at J, with 10 bases in the middle. CDR3 nucleotide sequence: TGTGCCAGCAGCTTGTGGCCCGGGGAGACCCAGTACTTC. Translating gives CASSLWPGETQYF.